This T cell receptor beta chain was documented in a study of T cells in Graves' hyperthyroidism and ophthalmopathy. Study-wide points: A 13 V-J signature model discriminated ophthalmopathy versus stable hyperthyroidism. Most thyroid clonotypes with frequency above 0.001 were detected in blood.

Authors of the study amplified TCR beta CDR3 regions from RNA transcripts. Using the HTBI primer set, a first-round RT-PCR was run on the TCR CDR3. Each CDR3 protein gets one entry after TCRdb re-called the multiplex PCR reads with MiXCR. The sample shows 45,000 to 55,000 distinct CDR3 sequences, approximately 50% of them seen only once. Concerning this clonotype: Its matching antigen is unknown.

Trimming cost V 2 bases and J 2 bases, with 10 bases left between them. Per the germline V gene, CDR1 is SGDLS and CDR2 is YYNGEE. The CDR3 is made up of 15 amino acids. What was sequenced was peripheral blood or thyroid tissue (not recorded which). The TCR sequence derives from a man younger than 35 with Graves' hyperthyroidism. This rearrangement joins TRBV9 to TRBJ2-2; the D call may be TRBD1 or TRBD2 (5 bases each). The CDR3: CASSVYGANTGELFF. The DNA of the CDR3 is TGTGCCAGCAGCGTTTACGGGGCAAACACCGGGGAGCTGTTTTTT.